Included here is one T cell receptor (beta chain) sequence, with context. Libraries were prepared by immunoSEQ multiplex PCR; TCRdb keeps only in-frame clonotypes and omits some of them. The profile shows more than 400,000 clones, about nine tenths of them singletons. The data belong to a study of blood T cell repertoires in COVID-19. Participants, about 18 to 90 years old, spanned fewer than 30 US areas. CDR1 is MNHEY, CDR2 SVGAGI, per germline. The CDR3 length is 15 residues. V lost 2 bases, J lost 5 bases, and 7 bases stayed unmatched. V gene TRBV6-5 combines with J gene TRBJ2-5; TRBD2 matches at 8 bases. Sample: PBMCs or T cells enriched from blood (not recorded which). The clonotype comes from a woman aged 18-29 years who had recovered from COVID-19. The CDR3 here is CASSYLRGGGETQYF. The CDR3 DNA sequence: TGTGCCAGCAGTTACCTCCGGGGGGGCGGGGAGACCCAGTACTTC.